These 32 T cell receptor beta chains were sequenced from one sample in a study of T cell clonality in common variable immunodeficiency. Profiling relied on immunoSEQ multiplex PCR, and the TCRdb table lists in-frame clones only, not all of them. The repertoire table contains roughly 15,000 clones. The antigens these receptors bind are not known. Points from the study as a whole: Common variable immunodeficiency TCR beta sequences reportedly had fewer deletions and N-nucleotide insertions.

The source material was peripheral blood mononuclear cells. The receptors here all came from a human donor with common variable immunodeficiency.

As concerns this clone: The junction departs from the called germline gene at one end, perhaps through a read error. Coverage ceases 3 residues before the CDR3 finishes, and the germline J gene fills in the end. The V gene is TRBV4-2, the J gene TRBJ2-1; 11 bases are a match to TRBD2. CDR3 length equals 17 residues. Looked up from germline, CDR1 is LGHNA and CDR2 is YNFKEQ. CDR3 sequence: CASSQGRTSGGYNEQFF. The sequenced part of the CDR3 DNA is TGCGCCAGCAGCCAAGGGAGAACTAGCGGGGGTTACAATGAG.

The CDR3 reads CSASTVKQETQYF. The part of the CDR3 DNA that was read is TGCAGTGCTTCGACAGTCAAACAAGAGACC. The chain employs TRBV20-1 and TRBJ2-5; a possible D gene is TRBD1 (5 bases). The read terminates 3 residues before the CDR3 end, so the remaining end is supplied by the germline J gene. The CDR3 spans 13 residues. In germline, CDR1 is DFQATT, CDR2 SNEGSKA (reference sequence). V lost 5 bases to trimming and J lost 2 bases, with 12 bases between them.

CDR3 loop: CSPTGLAVETQYF. CDR3 DNA (partial): TGCAGTCCTACGGGACTAGCGGTAGAGACC. The chain combines TRBV20-1 with TRBJ2-5; 11 bases line up with TRBD2. Read sequence stops 3 residues before the CDR3 end, and the germline J gene provides the missing end. The junction had 6 bases not matched to a gene; V was cut back by 8 bases and J by 4 bases. There are 13 residues in the CDR3. Germline loops: CDR1 DFQATT, CDR2 SNEGSKA (reference sequence).

For this clone: The read falls 3 residues short of the CDR3 end, and the missing part is taken from the germline J gene. This sequence joins TRBV19 and TRBJ2-6; D is perhaps TRBD2 (7 bases). Germline lookup yields CDR1 LNHDA and CDR2 SQIVND (reference sequence). The V end was cut by 7 bases, the J end by 2 bases, with 12 bases between. The CDR3 loop spans 15 amino acids. CDR3 amino acids: CASKGGGTGANVLTF. CDR3 DNA, as far as it was read: TGTGCCAGTAAAGGGGGGGGAACTGGGGCCAACGTC.

The chain's CDR3 is CAWSRLNEKLFF. The DNA read from the CDR3 is TGTGCCTGGAGTCGGTTGAATGAAAAA. This sequence joins TRBV30 and TRBJ1-4, with D unclear. The sequence runs out 3 residues before the end of the CDR3; the remainder is reconstructed from the germline J gene. V lost 2 bases to trimming and J lost 5 bases, with 6 bases between them. The CDR3 loop spans 12 amino acids. CDR1 and CDR2 (germline): GTSNPN, SVGIG (reference sequence).

Regarding this clone: The read ends 3 residues before the CDR3 terminus; that terminus is restored from the germline J gene. V and J are TRBV5-1 and TRBJ2-5, with TRBD2 matching over 10 bases. The germline gives CDR1 SGHRS, CDR2 YFSETQ. The CDR3 length is 15 residues. Trimming removed 4 bases from V and 2 bases from J; junction bases left unmatched: 5. The DNA read from the CDR3 is TGCGCCAGCAGCATTACTAGCGGGGAGCAAGAGACC. Its protein product is CASSITSGEQET. The CDR3 in full is CASSITSGEQETQYF.

Points on this clone: Coverage ceases 3 residues before the CDR3 finishes, and the germline J gene fills in the end. The chain joins TRBV5-1 to TRBJ2-5; 9 bases map to TRBD2. Trimming removed 4 bases from V and 5 bases from J; junction bases left unmatched: 15. Germline V gives CDR1 SGHRS, CDR2 YFSETQ. This CDR3 spans 17 amino acids. The covered CDR3 bases are TGCGCCAGCAGCCGAGTTCCTAGCGGGGAGTCGTGGGAGACC. Protein: CASSRVPSGESWET. The CDR3 as a whole reads CASSRVPSGESWETQYF.

Concerning this clone itself: The missing CDR3 end, 3 residues past where the read stops, is filled in from the germline J gene. The chain combines TRBV5-1 with TRBJ2-5; TRBD2 aligns across 15 bases. V was pared by 4 bases and J by 3 bases, with 7 bases of the junction left unmatched. The CDR3 spans 17 residues. Germline-derived CDR1 and CDR2 are SGHRS and YFSETQ. The covered CDR3 bases are TGCGCCAGCAGCGGGGGACTAGCGGGGGGTTATAAAGAGACC. It yields the protein CASSGGLAGGYKET. Given in full, the CDR3 is CASSGGLAGGYKETQYF.

The CDR3 sequence is CASSLGPSGTGGELFF. The part of the CDR3 DNA that was read is TGCGCCAGCAGCTTGGGCCCTAGCGGGACGGGCGGGGAG. This chain joins TRBV5-1 and TRBJ2-2; 9 nucleotides agree with TRBD2. The DNA ends 3 residues before the CDR3 does, and the rest of the CDR3 is filled in from the germline J gene. CDR1 and CDR2 from the germline V gene are SGHRS and YFSETQ. V was pared by 0 bases and J by 7 bases, with 7 bases of the junction left unmatched. CDR3 length: 16 amino acids.

A note on this clone: The read ends 3 residues shy of where the CDR3 ends; the end is completed using the germline J gene. The genes are TRBV20-1 and TRBJ2-7, with 8 nucleotides matching TRBD2. Trimming took 4 bases from V and 2 from J; bases not matched to a gene: 7. This CDR3 contains 14 residues. Germline-derived CDR1 and CDR2 are DFQATT and SNEGSKA (reference sequence). The DNA read from the CDR3 is TGCAGTGCTATACTAGCGGTACCTACCTACGAG. It translates to CSAILAVPTYE. The whole CDR3 protein is CSAILAVPTYEQYF.

This clone is called medium-sized based on its frequency. The read terminates 3 residues ahead of where the CDR3 ends, so the germline J gene completes it. The chain recombines TRBV7-3 with TRBJ1-5; D remains unclear. The germline V gene has CDR1 SGHTA and CDR2 FQGTGA. This CDR3 is built from 13 residues. V shed 2 bases and J shed 5 bases, with 7 bases lying between them. The DNA read from the CDR3 is TGTGCCAGCAGCTTAGGCGGGGATCAGCCC. Its protein product is CASSLGGDQP. The whole CDR3 sequence reads CASSLGGDQPQHF.

About this clone: The CDR3 end falls 3 residues outside the read, so it is completed with the germline J gene. V is TRBV4-1 and J is TRBJ1-6; D possibly corresponds to TRBD1 (5 bases). V was clipped by 0 bases and J by 4 bases, with 13 bases between them. The germline V gene encodes CDR1 MGHRA and CDR2 YSYEKL. This CDR3 region has 17 residues. CDR3 DNA (partial): TGCGCCAGCAGCCAAGATATCCCGCGACAGTATAATTCACCC. This codes for CASSQDIPRQYNSP. The full CDR3 is CASSQDIPRQYNSPLHF.

On this clone: With the read ending 3 residues before the CDR3 end, the germline J gene is used to fill in that end. The chain employs TRBV2 and TRBJ1-5, with 9 bases aligning to TRBD1. The CDR3 has 15 amino acids. Trimming removed 6 bases from V and 2 bases from J; junction bases left unmatched: 5. The germline V gene encodes CDR1 SNHLY and CDR2 FYNNEI. The CDR3 spells CASSEQGAGNQPQHF. CDR3 DNA (partial): TGTGCCAGCAGCGAACAGGGGGCGGGCAATCAGCCC.

To note about this clone: The read halts 3 residues ahead of the CDR3 end, with the missing end drawn from the germline J gene. The V call is TRBV29-1, the J call TRBJ1-2; TRBD1 might be the D (5 bases). The CDR3 is made up of 11 amino acids. The germline V gene has CDR1 SQVTM and CDR2 ANQGSEA. Trimming stripped 3 bases from V and 6 bases from J, with 8 bases between. CDR3 loop: CSVEGRNGYTF. CDR3 DNA (partial): TGCAGCGTTGAGGGGCGGAATGGC. Complete variable domain (other parts from reference TRBV29-1 and TRBJ1-2): SAVISQKPSRDICQRGTSLTIQCQVDSQVTMMFWYRQQPGQSLTLIATANQGSEATYESGFVIDKFPISRPNLTFSTLTVSNMSPEDSSIYLCSVEGRNGYTFGSGTRLTVV.

Comment on this clone: The sequence runs out 3 residues before the end of the CDR3; the remainder is reconstructed from the germline J gene. This chain links TRBV7-3 with TRBJ2-3, with D uncertain. Germline CDR1 is SGHTA and CDR2 is FQGTGA. The CDR3 runs 12 residues. The V gene lost 5 bases and the J gene lost 3 bases, with 6 bases spanning the gap. CDR3 sequence: CASSPNTDTQYF. CDR3 bases read: TGTGCCAGCAGCCCCAATACAGATACG.

With regard to this clone: The read terminates 3 residues ahead of where the CDR3 ends, so the germline J gene completes it. V and J are TRBV19 and TRBJ2-1, with TRBD2 matching over 15 bases. Trimming at V came to 3 bases and at J to 0 bases, leaving 6 bases not matched to a gene. The CDR3 sequence is 19 residues long. Germline V gene lookup returns CDR1 LNHDA and CDR2 SQIVND (reference sequence). CDR3 amino acids: CASSIFGTSGGSSYNEQFF. The DNA read from the CDR3 is TGTGCCAGTAGTATCTTTGGGACTAGCGGGGGGAGCTCCTACAATGAG.

To note about this clone: The CDR3 is cut off 3 residues early in the read; its end comes from the germline J gene. The chain recombines TRBV7-2 with TRBJ2-7; D not resolved. The V end lost 2 bases, the J end lost 0 bases, and 5 bases lay between the germline ends. CDR1 and CDR2 from the germline V gene are SGHTA and FQGNSA. CDR3 length equals 13 residues. The CDR3: CASSLQRSYEQYF. The sequenced CDR3 bases are TGTGCCAGCAGCTTACAGCGCTCCTACGAG.

Regarding this clone: From the germline J gene comes the end of the CDR3, since the read stops 3 residues before it. This sequence joins TRBV5-1 and TRBJ2-3, with a weak D call TRBD1 (5 bases). V dropped 8 bases and J dropped 6 bases, with 16 bases sitting between them. The CDR3 runs to 13 residues. Germline V CDR1 and CDR2: SGHRS, YFSETQ. This CDR3 is CASQGTLGDTQYF. CDR3 DNA, as far as it was read: TGCGCCAGTCAGGGTACCCTTGGGGATACG.

As to this clone: The read stops 3 residues short of the end of the CDR3; the missing end is completed from the germline J gene. The chain uses TRBV6-1 and TRBJ2-5, with D possibly being TRBD1 or TRBD2 (6 bases each). Trimming stripped 4 bases from V and 6 bases from J, with 15 bases between. This CDR3 contains 14 residues. CDR1 MNHNS and CDR2 SASEGT come from the germline V gene. The CDR3 here is CASSGGGTIQTQYF. The sequenced part of the CDR3 DNA is TGTGCCAGCAGTGGGGGCGGGACAATCCAGACC.

Remarks on this clone: Sequencing ends 3 residues short of the CDR3 end; the germline J gene provides the rest. The rearrangement joins TRBV10-3 to TRBJ2-7; 10 positions match TRBD1. CDR3 length equals 15 residues. CDR1 is ENHRY, CDR2 SYGVKD, per germline. J lost 2 bases, V lost 1 base, and 2 bases had no gene match. The sequenced CDR3 bases are TGTGCCATCAGTGAGTTGACAGGGGGCCCCTACGAG. This gives the protein CAISELTGGPYE. In full, the CDR3 is CAISELTGGPYEQYF.

Turning to this clone: The read ends 3 residues before the CDR3 terminus; that terminus is restored from the germline J gene. V is TRBV7-6 and J is TRBJ1-6; a weak D match, TRBD1 (5 bases). Trimming shortened V by 1 base and J by 7 bases, and 11 bases separated the two germline ends. The CDR3 sequence is 15 residues long. CDR1 is SGHVS and CDR2 is FNYEAQ in the germline V gene. CDR3 DNA (partial): TGTGCCAGCAGCTTAGACCCAGGGAGGAATTCACCC. It translates to CASSLDPGRNSP. The whole CDR3 is CASSLDPGRNSPLHF.

Remarks on this clone: Coverage ceases 3 residues before the CDR3 finishes, and the germline J gene fills in the end. This chain links TRBV7-9 with TRBJ2-7; D is uncertain. The CDR3 consists of 13 residues. Germline CDR1 reads SEHNR; CDR2 reads FQNEAQ (reference sequence). The ends were cut back, 1 base at V and 3 bases at J, with 7 bases in the middle. The CDR3 sequence is CASSLEQLYEQYF. The sequenced part of the CDR3 DNA is TGTGCCAGCAGCTTAGAACAGCTCTACGAG.

In the case of this clone: The sequenced fragment ends 3 residues before the CDR3 boundary, so the rest is inferred from the germline J gene. The chain couples TRBV18 to TRBJ2-1, with TRBD1 matching 8 bases. Trimming at V came to 1 base and at J to 5 bases, leaving 1 base not matched to a gene. The CDR3 has 14 amino acids. Germline assignment: CDR1 KGHSH and CDR2 LQKENI. The covered CDR3 bases are TGTGCCAGCTCACCACTGGGACAGGACAATGAG. Protein: CASSPLGQDNE. The whole CDR3 sequence is CASSPLGQDNEQFF.

With respect to this clone: Read sequence stops 3 residues before the CDR3 end, and the germline J gene provides the missing end. This chain links TRBV30 with TRBJ1-6, with 10 bases matching TRBD1. CDR3 size: 12 residues. Trimming at V came to 8 bases and at J to 9 bases, leaving 4 bases not matched to a gene. Germline V gene lookup returns CDR1 GTSNPN and CDR2 SVGIG (reference sequence). The CDR3: CAGGQGSSPLHF. The part of the CDR3 DNA that was read is TGTGCCGGGGGACAGGGGAGTTCACCC.

As to this clone: The CDR3 is cut off 3 residues early in the read; its end comes from the germline J gene. The rearrangement uses TRBV11-2 and TRBJ2-5, with D hard to call. With 3 bases removed from V and 5 bases from J, the gap between germline ends came to 13 bases. The germline V gene has CDR1 SGHAT and CDR2 FQNNGV. The CDR3 extends over 14 amino acids. CDR3 amino acids: CASSFPNMWETQYF. The covered CDR3 bases are TGTGCCAGCAGCTTCCCGAACATGTGGGAGACC.

CDR3 in amino acids: CSARDLGLAGRETQYF. The part of the CDR3 DNA that was read is TGCAGTGCTAGAGATCTTGGGCTAGCGGGGCGAGAGACC. This chain links TRBV20-1 with TRBJ2-5; 9 nucleotides agree with TRBD2. The read ends 3 residues early relative to the CDR3; the germline J gene fills the gap. CDR1 and CDR2 from the germline V gene are DFQATT and SNEGSKA (reference sequence). The CDR3 covers 16 residues. V shed 0 bases, J shed 4 bases, and the junction held 9 bases outside the gene matches.

About this clone itself: The read gets to within 3 residues of the CDR3 end, and the germline J gene fills in the rest. The V call is TRBV30, the J call TRBJ1-5; the match to TRBD1 covers 8 bases. This CDR3 contains 13 residues. In germline, CDR1 is GTSNPN, CDR2 SVGIG (reference sequence). After removal of 4 bases from V and 7 bases from J, the junction contained 6 bases not matched to a gene. The CDR3 sequence: CAWKTGGGQPQHF. Partial CDR3 DNA: TGTGCCTGGAAAACAGGGGGAGGCCAGCCC.

Its frequency marks this clone as medium-sized. The read halts 3 residues ahead of the CDR3 end, with the missing end drawn from the germline J gene. This rearrangement joins TRBV6-1 to TRBJ1-6; the match to TRBD1 covers 7 bases. The CDR3 length is 16 residues. Trimming at V came to 2 bases and at J to 9 bases, leaving 10 bases not matched to a gene. Per germline, CDR1 MNHNS and CDR2 SASEGT. The sequenced CDR3 bases are TGTGCCAGCAGTGAATGGGGAGGGGGCAGGGGTTCACCC. This codes for CASSEWGGGRGSP. The CDR3 as a whole reads CASSEWGGGRGSPLHF.

Comment on this clone: Read sequence stops 3 residues before the CDR3 end, and the germline J gene provides the missing end. V and J are TRBV19 and TRBJ1-1; 7 bases fit TRBD1. J gave up 4 bases and V 5 bases, and 7 bases lay outside the gene matches. CDR1 is LNHDA and CDR2 is SQIVND in the germline V gene (reference sequence). This CDR3 is built from 14 residues. CDR3 sequence reads: CASSWSGGTTEAFF. CDR3 DNA (partial): TGTGCCAGTAGTTGGTCAGGGGGTACCACTGAA. Supplemented by reference TRBV19 and TRBJ1-1, the full variable domain reads DGGITQSPKYLFRKEGQNVTLSCEQNLNHDAMYWYRQDPGQGLRLIYYSQIVNDFQKGDIAEGYSVSREKKESFPLTVTSAQKNPTAFYLCASSWSGGTTEAFFGQGTRLTVV.

As to this clone: The read terminates 3 residues ahead of where the CDR3 ends, so the germline J gene completes it. This chain joins TRBV7-2 and TRBJ1-2; 10 bases map to TRBD1. Germline V gene sequence: CDR1 SGHTA, CDR2 FQGNSA. Losses at the gene ends were 3 bases for V and 4 bases for J; bases not matched to a gene: 5. The CDR3 is 15 residues long. The covered CDR3 bases are TGTGCCAGCAGCTTCCGACAGGGGGCTGGCTATGGC. It codes for CASSFRQGAGYG. The full CDR3 protein reads CASSFRQGAGYGYTF.

CDR3 DNA, as far as it was read: TGTGCCAGCAGCTTAGTCGGCCCAGGGGTCTATGGC. Translation gives CASSLVGPGVYG. In full, the CDR3 is CASSLVGPGVYGYTF. V and J are TRBV13 and TRBJ1-2, with D perhaps matching TRBD1 (6 bases). The read ends 3 residues early relative to the CDR3; the germline J gene fills the gap. The CDR3 totals 15 residues. V lost 1 base, J lost 4 bases, and 13 bases lay in between. The germline gives CDR1 PRHDT, CDR2 FYEKMQ (reference sequence).

Worth noting for this clone: The read ends 3 residues before the CDR3 terminus; that terminus is restored from the germline J gene. The chain recombines TRBV19 with TRBJ2-3; 9 positions agree with TRBD1. Germline trimming cut 5 bases from V and 4 bases from J; bases unmatched to any gene: 10. CDR3 length: 16 amino acids. Germline lookup yields CDR1 LNHDA and CDR2 SQIVND (reference sequence). The sequenced CDR3 bases are TGTGCCAGTAGTGGGGGACAGGGAGTAGTGGCAGATACG. This encodes CASSGGQGVVADT. The complete CDR3 sequence is CASSGGQGVVADTQYF.